Included here is one TCR beta chain sequence, with context. Per the germline V gene, CDR1 is SGHTA and CDR2 is FQGTGA. The CDR3 has 14 residues. The germline V and J ends were trimmed by 5 bases and 2 bases, with 13 bases remaining between them. This record comes from a study of OX40 agonist ivuxolimab in advanced cancers. This table comes from immunoSEQ multiplex PCR, and its TCRdb copy is limited to in-frame clones, with some not included. The sample includes about 86,000 clones, roughly 89% of them seen just once. The sample was CD4+ or CD8+ T cells sorted from blood, taken in a trial of the OX40 agonist ivuxolimab. This chain connects TRBV7-3 to TRBJ2-7; either TRBD1 or TRBD2 may supply D (5 bases each). The TCR sequence derives from an adult with an advanced solid tumor such as melanoma, head and neck, liver or kidney cancer. The CDR3 loop reads CASSPGTSTYEQYF. The CDR3 coding sequence is TGTGCCAGCAGCCCCGGGACGAGCACCTACGAGCAGTACTTC. Full variable domain (rest looked up from reference TRBV7-3 and TRBJ2-7): GAGVSQTPSNKVTEKGKYVELRCDPISGHTALYWYRQSLGQGPEFLIYFQGTGAADDSGLPNDRFFAVRPEGSVSTLKIQRTERGDSAVYLCASSPGTSTYEQYFGPGTRLTVT.